This T cell receptor (beta chain) emerged from a study of T cells in Graves' hyperthyroidism and ophthalmopathy. Study observations and caveats: The model foresaw ophthalmopathy a median 6.5 months prior to onset. Blood also contained most expanded thyroid clonotypes above 0.001.

Amplification targeted TCR beta CDR3 regions from RNA transcripts. A set of HTBI primers served as the primers for a first-round RT-PCR of the TCR CDR3. TCRdb processed the multiplex PCR reads anew with MiXCR; each CDR3 protein has one entry. The sample yields roughly 510,000 distinct CDR3 sequences, roughly 20% seen once. V trimming: 5 bases; J trimming: 0 bases; junction bases outside the gene matches: 9. Germline V gives CDR1 SEHNR, CDR2 FQNEAQ (reference sequence). The CDR3 runs 16 residues. This clonotype was seen repeatedly, ten times or more. The antigen is unknown. Diagnostic assessment was based on clinical symptoms, serum thyroxine and TRAb, thyroid ultrasound and orbital computed tomography. Fresh peripheral blood, 9.5 to 10 ml of it, supplied the PBMCs.

This clonotype originated in a man younger than 35 with Graves' hyperthyroidism. Sequencing was done on a sample of blood. The V gene is TRBV7-9, the J gene TRBJ2-5; TRBD2 aligns across 7 bases. CDR3 DNA: TGTGCCAGCAGCACGGGGGGACGGACCAACCAAGAGACCCAGTACTTC. It codes for CASSTGGRTNQETQYF.